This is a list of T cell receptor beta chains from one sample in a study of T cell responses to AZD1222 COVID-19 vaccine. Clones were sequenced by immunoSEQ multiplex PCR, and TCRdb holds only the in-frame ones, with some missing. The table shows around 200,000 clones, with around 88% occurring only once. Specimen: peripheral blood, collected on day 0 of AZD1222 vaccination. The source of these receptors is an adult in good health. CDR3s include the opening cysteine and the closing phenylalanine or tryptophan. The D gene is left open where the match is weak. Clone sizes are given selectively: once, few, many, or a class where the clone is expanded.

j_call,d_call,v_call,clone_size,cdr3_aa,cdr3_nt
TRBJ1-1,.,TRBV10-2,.,CASTLREGGTEAFF,TGCGCCAGCACCTTGCGAGAGGGTGGGACTGAAGCTTTCTTT
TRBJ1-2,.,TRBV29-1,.,CSGFLGGVSYGYTF,TGCAGCGGATTCTTGGGAGGTGTTAGCTATGGCTACACCTTC
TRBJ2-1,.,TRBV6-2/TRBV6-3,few,CASSTSSYNEQFF,TGTGCCAGCAGTACGAGCTCCTACAATGAGCAGTTCTTC
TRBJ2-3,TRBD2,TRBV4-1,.,CASSQVWEGSDTQYF,TGCGCCAGCAGCCAAGTATGGGAGGGGTCAGATACGCAGTATTTT
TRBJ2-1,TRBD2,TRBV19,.,CASSIGSGGANNEQFF,TGTGCCAGTAGTATAGGGAGCGGGGGGGCCAACAATGAGCAGTTCTTC
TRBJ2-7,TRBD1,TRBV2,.,CASSHRTGVYEQYF,TGTGCCAGCAGTCACCGGACAGGGGTTTACGAGCAGTACTTC
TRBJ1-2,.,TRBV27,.,CASSLSPIDRRYGYTF,TGTGCCAGCAGTTTATCCCCAATTGACAGGCGCTATGGCTACACCTTC
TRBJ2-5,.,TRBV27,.,CASSFGGTQETQYF,TGTGCCAGCAGTTTTGGGGGGACCCAAGAGACCCAGTACTTC
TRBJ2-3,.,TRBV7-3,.,CASAGSDTQYF,TGTGCCAGCGCGGGGTCGGATACGCAGTATTTT
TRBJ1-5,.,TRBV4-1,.,CASSQDENSNQPQHF,TGCGCCAGCAGCCAAGATGAGAATAGCAATCAGCCCCAGCATTTT
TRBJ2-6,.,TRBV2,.,CASRNEIGANVLTF,TGTGCCAGCCGAAATGAGATAGGGGCCAACGTCCTGACTTTC
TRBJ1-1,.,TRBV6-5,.,CATQGGQNTEAFF,TGTGCCACCCAGGGAGGGCAGAACACTGAAGCTTTCTTT
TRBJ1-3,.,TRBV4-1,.,CASSQRASGNTIYF,TGCGCCAGCAGCCAAAGAGCCTCTGGAAACACCATATATTTT
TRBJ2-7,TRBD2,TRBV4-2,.,CASSQDASGGSYEQYF,TGTGCCAGCAGCCAAGATGCTAGCGGGGGCTCCTACGAGCAGTACTTC
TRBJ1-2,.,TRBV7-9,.,CASAEGDWGYTF,TGTGCCAGTGCCGAGGGGGATTGGGGCTACACCTTC
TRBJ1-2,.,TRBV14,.,CASSLDTNYGYTF,TGTGCCAGCAGCCTGGACACGAACTATGGCTACACCTTC